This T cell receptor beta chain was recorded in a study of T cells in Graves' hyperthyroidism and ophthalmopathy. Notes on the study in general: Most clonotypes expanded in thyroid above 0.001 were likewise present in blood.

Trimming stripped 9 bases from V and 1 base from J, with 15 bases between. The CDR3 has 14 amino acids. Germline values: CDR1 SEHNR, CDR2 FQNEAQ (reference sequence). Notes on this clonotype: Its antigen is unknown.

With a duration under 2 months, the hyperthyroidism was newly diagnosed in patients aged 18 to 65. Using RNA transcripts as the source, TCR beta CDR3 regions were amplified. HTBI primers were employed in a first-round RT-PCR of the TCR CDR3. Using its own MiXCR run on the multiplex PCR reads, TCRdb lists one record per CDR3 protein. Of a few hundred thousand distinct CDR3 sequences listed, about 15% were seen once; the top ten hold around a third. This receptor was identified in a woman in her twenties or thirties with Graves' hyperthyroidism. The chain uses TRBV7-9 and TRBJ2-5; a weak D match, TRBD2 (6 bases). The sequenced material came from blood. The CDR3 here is CASSIVAAQETQYF. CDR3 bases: TGTGCCAGTAGTATCGTAGCGGCCCAAGAGACCCAGTACTTC.